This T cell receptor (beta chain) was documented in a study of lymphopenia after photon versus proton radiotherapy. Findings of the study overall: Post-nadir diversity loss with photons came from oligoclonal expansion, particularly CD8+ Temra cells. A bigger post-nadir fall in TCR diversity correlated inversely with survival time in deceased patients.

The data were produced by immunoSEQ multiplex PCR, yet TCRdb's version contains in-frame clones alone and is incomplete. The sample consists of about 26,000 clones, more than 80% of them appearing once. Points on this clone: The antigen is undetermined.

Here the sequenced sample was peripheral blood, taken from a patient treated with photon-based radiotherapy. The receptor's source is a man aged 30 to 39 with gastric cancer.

CDR3 protein: CASSESVGQDLYEQYF. As DNA, the CDR3 is TGTGCCAGCAGTGAATCGGTCGGACAGGATCTCTACGAGCAGTACTTC. The V gene is TRBV6-1, the J gene TRBJ2-7; 7 bases line up with TRBD1. V dropped 2 bases and J dropped 3; count of bases not matched to a gene: 10. Germline CDR1 and CDR2: MNHNS and SASEGT. CDR3 length: 16 residues.